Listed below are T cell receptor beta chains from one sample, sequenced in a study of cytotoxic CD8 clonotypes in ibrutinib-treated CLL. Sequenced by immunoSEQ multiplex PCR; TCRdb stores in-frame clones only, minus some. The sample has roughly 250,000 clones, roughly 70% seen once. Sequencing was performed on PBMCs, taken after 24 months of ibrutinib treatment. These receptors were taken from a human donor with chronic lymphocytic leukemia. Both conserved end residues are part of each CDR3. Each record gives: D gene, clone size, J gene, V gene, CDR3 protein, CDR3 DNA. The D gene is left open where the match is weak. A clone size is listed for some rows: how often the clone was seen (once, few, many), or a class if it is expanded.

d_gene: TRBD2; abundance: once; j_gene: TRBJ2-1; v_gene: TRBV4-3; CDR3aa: CASSQPSAGGEQFF; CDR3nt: TGCGCCAGCAGCCAACCTTCCGCGGGAGGCGAGCAGTTCTTC
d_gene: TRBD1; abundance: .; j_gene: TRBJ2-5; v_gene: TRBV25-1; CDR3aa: CASSASGGGLIETQYF; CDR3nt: TGTGCCAGCAGTGCCTCAGGGGGCGGCCTGATTGAGACCCAGTACTTC
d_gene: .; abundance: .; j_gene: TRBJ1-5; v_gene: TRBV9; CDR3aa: CASSVGGAHQPQHF; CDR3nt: TGTGCCAGCAGCGTAGGGGGGGCACATCAGCCCCAGCATTTT
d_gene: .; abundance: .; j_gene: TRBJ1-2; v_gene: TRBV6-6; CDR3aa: CASVGRISDYGYTF; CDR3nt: TGTGCCAGCGTGGGCAGGATAAGTGACTATGGCTACACCTTC
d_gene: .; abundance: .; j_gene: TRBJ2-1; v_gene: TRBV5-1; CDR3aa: CASSLDRAKNEQFF; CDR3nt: TGCGCCAGCAGCTTGGACAGGGCCAAAAATGAGCAGTTCTTC
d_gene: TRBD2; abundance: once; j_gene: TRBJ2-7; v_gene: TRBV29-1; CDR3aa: CSVRSGLAPEQYF; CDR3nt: TGCAGCGTTCGCTCGGGACTAGCACCCGAGCAGTACTTC
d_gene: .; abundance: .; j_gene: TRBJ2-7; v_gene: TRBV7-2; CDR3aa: CASSLERLYEQYF; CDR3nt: TGTGCCAGCAGCTTAGAGCGGTTGTACGAGCAGTACTTC
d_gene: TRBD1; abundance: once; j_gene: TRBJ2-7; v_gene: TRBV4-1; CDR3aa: CASSQEGWTGHHEQYF; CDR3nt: TGCGCCAGCAGCCAAGAAGGCTGGACAGGGCACCACGAGCAGTACTTC
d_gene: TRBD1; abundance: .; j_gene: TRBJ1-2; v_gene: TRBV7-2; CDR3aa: CASTRQGINYGYTF; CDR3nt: TGTGCCAGCACCCGACAGGGGATTAACTATGGCTACACCTTC
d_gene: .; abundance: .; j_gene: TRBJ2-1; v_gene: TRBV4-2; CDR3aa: CASSQERALSYNEQFF; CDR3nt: TGTGCCAGCAGCCAAGAGAGGGCGCTCTCCTACAATGAGCAGTTCTTC
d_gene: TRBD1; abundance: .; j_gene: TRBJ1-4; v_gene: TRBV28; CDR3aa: CASSPGDREKKLFF; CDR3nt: TGTGCCAGCAGTCCCGGGGACAGAGAAAAAAAACTGTTTTTT
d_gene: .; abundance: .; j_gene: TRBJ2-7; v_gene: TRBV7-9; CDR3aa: CASSFTRALVEQYF; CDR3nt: TGTGCCAGCAGCTTCACCAGGGCCCTGGTCGAGCAGTACTTC
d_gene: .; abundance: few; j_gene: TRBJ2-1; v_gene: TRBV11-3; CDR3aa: CASSSLGETDNEQFF; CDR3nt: TGTGCCAGCAGCTCCCTAGGGGAAACTGACAATGAGCAGTTCTTC
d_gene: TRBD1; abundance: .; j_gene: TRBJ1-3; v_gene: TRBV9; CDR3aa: CASSIRTGGGNTIYF; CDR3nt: TGTGCCAGCAGCATCCGGACAGGGGGTGGAAACACCATATATTTT
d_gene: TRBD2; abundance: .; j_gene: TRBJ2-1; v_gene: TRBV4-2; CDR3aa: CASSQTGTSGTYNEQFF; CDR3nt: TGTGCCAGCAGCCAAACAGGGACTAGCGGGACCTACAATGAGCAGTTCTTC
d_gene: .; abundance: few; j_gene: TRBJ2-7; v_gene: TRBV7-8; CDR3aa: CASSSGPLAAQYF; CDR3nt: TGTGCCAGCAGCTCGGGGCCTTTGGCGGCGCAGTACTTC
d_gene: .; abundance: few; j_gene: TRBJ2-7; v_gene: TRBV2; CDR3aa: CASSEAREQYF; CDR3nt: TGTGCCAGCAGTGAAGCGAGGGAGCAGTACTTC
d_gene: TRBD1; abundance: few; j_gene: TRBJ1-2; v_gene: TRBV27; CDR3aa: CASSPGQGGYTF; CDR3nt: TGTGCCAGCAGTCCCGGACAGGGAGGCTACACCTTC
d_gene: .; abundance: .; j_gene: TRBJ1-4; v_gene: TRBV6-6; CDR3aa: CASRLPGVEEKLFF; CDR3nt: TGTGCCAGCAGACTACCTGGGGTGGAAGAAAAACTGTTTTTT
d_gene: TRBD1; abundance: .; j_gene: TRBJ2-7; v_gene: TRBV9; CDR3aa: CASSVGTGLREQYF; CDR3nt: TGTGCCAGCAGCGTAGGGACAGGGTTGAGGGAGCAGTACTTC
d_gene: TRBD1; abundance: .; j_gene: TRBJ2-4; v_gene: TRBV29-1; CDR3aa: CSAIKTGMNIQYF; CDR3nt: TGCAGCGCCATCAAGACAGGGATGAACATTCAGTACTTC
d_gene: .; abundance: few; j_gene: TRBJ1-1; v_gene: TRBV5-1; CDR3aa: CASREGSLAFF; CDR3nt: TGCGCCAGCAGGGAGGGGAGCCTGGCTTTCTTT
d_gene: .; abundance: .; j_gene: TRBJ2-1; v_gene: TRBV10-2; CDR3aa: CASSRETGKAYNEQFF; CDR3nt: TGCGCCAGCAGTCGAGAAACAGGGAAGGCCTACAATGAGCAGTTCTTC
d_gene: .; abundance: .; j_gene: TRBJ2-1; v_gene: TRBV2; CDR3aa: CASSEQRGASSYNEQFF; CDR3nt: TGTGCCAGCAGTGAGCAACGGGGGGCGAGCTCCTACAATGAGCAGTTCTTC
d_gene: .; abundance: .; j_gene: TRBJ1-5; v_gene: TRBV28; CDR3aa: CASSPPGGQPQHF; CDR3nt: TGTGCCAGCAGTCCCCCCGGCGGGCAGCCCCAGCATTTT
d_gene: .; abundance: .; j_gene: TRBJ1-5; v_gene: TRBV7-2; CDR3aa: CASSADGRVGQPQHF; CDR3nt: TGTGCCAGCAGCGCGGACGGTAGGGTGGGTCAGCCCCAGCATTTT
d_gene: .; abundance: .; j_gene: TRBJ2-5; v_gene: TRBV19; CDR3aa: CASSGGETQYF; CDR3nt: TGTGCCAGTAGTGGAGGAGAGACCCAGTACTTC
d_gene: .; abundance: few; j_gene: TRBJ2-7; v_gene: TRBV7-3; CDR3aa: CASSFDDSREQYF; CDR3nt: TGTGCCAGCAGCTTCGACGACAGTCGCGAGCAGTACTTC
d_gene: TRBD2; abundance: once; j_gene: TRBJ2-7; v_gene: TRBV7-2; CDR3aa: CASSLWREGSNEQYF; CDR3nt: TGTGCCAGCAGCTTATGGCGGGAGGGCTCTAACGAGCAGTACTTC
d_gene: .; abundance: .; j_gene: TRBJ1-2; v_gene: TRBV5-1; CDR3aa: CASSLSGSTGGYTF; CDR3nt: TGCGCCAGCAGCTTGTCAGGGTCAACAGGGGGCTACACCTTC
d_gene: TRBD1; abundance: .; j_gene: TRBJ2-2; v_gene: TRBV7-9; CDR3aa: CASTWGQTNTGELFF; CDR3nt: TGTGCCAGCACTTGGGGACAGACGAACACCGGGGAGCTGTTTTTT
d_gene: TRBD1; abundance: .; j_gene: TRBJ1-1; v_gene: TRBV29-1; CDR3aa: CSVRGQMNTEAFF; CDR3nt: TGCAGCGTTCGGGGACAGATGAACACTGAAGCTTTCTTT
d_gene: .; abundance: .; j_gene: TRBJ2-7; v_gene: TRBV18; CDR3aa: CASSPAQTYEQYF; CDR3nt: TGTGCCAGCTCACCTGCACAGACCTACGAGCAGTACTTC
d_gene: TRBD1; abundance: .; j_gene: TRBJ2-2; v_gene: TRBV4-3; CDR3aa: CASSQRGGANTGELFF; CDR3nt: TGCGCCAGCAGCCAAAGAGGGGGCGCGAACACCGGGGAGCTGTTTTTT
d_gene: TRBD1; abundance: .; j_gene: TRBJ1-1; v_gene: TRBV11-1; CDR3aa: CASSPGTVTGITEAFF; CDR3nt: TGTGCCAGCAGTCCCGGAACGGTGACAGGGATCACTGAAGCTTTCTTT
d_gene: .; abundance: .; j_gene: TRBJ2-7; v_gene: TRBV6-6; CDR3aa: CASTIASRSYEQYF; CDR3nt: TGTGCCAGCACCATAGCGTCCCGCTCCTACGAGCAGTACTTC
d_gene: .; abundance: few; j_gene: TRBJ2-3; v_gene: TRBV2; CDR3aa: CASSETTGGTDTQYF; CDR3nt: TGTGCCAGCAGTGAAACGACAGGAGGCACAGATACGCAGTATTTT
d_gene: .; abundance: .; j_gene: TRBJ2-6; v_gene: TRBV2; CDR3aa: CASSADHSGANVLTF; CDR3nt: TGTGCCAGCAGCGCGGACCACTCTGGGGCCAACGTCCTGACTTTC
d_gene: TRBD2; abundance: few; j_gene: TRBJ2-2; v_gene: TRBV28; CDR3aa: CASSLLAGASTGELFF; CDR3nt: TGTGCCAGCAGTTTACTAGCGGGAGCTAGTACCGGGGAGCTGTTTTTT
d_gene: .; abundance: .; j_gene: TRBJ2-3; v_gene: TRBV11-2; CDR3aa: CASSPLGKEDTQYF; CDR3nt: TGTGCCAGCAGCCCGCTGGGGAAAGAGGATACGCAGTATTTT
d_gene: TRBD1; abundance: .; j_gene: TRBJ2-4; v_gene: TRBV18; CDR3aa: CASSPDRGPYIQYF; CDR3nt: TGTGCCAGCTCACCAGACAGGGGGCCTTACATTCAGTACTTC
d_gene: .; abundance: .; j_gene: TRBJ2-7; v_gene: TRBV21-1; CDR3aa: CASSIDLRGTIYYEQYF; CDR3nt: TGTGCCAGCAGCATAGATCTTCGCGGGACGATCTACTACGAGCAGTACTTC
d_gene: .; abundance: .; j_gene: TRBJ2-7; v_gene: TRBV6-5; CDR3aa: CASSYSGSVYEQYF; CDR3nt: TGTGCCAGCAGTTACTCCGGGTCTGTTTACGAGCAGTACTTC
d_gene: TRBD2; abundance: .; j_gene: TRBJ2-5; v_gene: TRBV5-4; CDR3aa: CASSLVLAGALETQYF; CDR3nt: TGTGCCAGCAGCTTGGTCCTAGCGGGAGCTCTAGAGACCCAGTACTTC
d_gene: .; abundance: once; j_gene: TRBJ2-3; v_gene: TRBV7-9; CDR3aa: CASSRHSGDTQYF; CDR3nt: TGTGCCAGCAGTAGGCACAGCGGGGATACGCAGTATTTT
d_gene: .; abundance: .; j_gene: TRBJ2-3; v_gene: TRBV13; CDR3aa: CASSLAVPGESQYF; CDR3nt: TGTGCCAGCAGCTTAGCCGTTCCAGGGGAATCGCAGTATTTT
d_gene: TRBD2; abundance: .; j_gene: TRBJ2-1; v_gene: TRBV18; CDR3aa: CASSPPSGDEQFF; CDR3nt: TGTGCCAGCTCACCACCTAGCGGGGATGAGCAGTTCTTC
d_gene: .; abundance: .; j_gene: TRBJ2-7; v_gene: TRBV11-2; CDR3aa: CASSLEAGPSYEQYF; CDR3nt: TGTGCCAGCAGCTTAGAAGCCGGGCCCTCCTACGAGCAGTACTTC
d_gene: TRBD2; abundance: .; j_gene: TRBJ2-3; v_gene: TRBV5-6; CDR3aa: CASSFHSAGDRTDTQYF; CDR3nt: TGTGCCAGCAGCTTCCATTCAGCGGGAGACCGCACAGATACGCAGTATTTT
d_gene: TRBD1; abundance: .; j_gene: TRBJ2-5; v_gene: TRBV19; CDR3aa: CASSLQGEWQETQYF; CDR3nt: TGTGCCAGTAGTTTACAGGGGGAGTGGCAAGAGACCCAGTACTTC
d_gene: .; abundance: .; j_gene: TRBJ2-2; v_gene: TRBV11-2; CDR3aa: CASSLFTQIGTGELFF; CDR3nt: TGTGCCAGCAGCTTATTTACCCAGATTGGCACCGGGGAGCTGTTTTTT
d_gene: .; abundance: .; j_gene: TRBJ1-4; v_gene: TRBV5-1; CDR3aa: CASSLAAQANEKLFF; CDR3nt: TGCGCCAGCAGCTTGGCGGCCCAGGCTAACGAAAAACTGTTTTTT
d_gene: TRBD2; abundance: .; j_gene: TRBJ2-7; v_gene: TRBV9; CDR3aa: CASSVSSGSYEQYF; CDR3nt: TGTGCCAGCAGCGTGTCTAGCGGCTCCTACGAGCAGTACTTC
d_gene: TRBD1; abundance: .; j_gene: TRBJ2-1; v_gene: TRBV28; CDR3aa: CASSGTVLNEQFF; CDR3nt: TGTGCCAGCAGCGGGACAGTTCTCAATGAGCAGTTCTTC
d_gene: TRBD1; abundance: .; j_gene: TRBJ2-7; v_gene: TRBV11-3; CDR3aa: CASSSGQGSTDTYEQYF; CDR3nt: TGTGCCAGCAGCTCAGGACAGGGATCAACGGATACCTACGAGCAGTACTTC
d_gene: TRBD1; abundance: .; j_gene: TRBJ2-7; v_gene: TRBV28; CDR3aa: CASSFRDRISYEQYF; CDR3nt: TGTGCCAGCAGTTTCCGGGACAGGATTTCCTACGAGCAGTACTTC
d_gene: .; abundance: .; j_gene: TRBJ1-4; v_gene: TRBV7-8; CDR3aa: CASSLKLGHGDEKLFF; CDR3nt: TGTGCCAGCAGCTTAAAGCTGGGTCATGGGGATGAAAAACTGTTTTTT